A selection of T cell receptor beta chains follows, all from one sample in a study of cytomegalovirus exposure and HLA in healthy donors. The table came from immunoSEQ multiplex PCR; TCRdb's copy has only in-frame clones and leaves some out. The profile shows roughly 65,000 clones, about 94% of them singletons. Sequenced: PBMCs. These receptors came from a man between 18 and 35 years old in good health and CMV-seropositive. Both conserved end residues are part of each CDR3. The order of the fields is J gene, clone size, D gene, CDR3 length, V gene, CDR3 DNA, CDR3 protein. The D gene is left open where the match is weak. Expanded clones are given a class, and other clones once, few, many or no size at all.

>TRBJ2-3|-|TRBD2|18|TRBV27
TGTGCCAGCAGTTTTTTCCCCAGGGCGGGAGTGTGGCCAGATACGCAGTATTTT
CASSFFPRAGVWPDTQYF
>TRBJ1-2|-|-|14|TRBV18
TGTGCCAGCTCACCCGACCCCTCCGGGAATGGCTACACCTTC
CASSPDPSGNGYTF
>TRBJ1-2|-|-|13|TRBV5-1
TGCGCCAGCAGCTTGGGAGACTCCTATGGCTACACCTTC
CASSLGDSYGYTF
>TRBJ2-7|-|TRBD1|14|TRBV28
TGTGCCAGCAGTTTGTACAGGGGTCCCTACGAGCAGTACTTC
CASSLYRGPYEQYF
>TRBJ1-4|-|-|13|TRBV2
TGTGCCAGGTTAGACGCCAGCGGTGAAAAACTGTTTTTT
CARLDASGEKLFF
>TRBJ2-6|-|TRBD1|16|TRBV29-1
TGCAGCGTCAAAGGGACAGGGGCCTCTGGGGCCAACGTCCTGACTTTC
CSVKGTGASGANVLTF
>TRBJ1-1|once|-|14|TRBV11-1
TGTGCCAGCAGCTTCTCCGGTTCATCCACTGAAGCTTTCTTT
CASSFSGSSTEAFF
>TRBJ2-7|-|TRBD1|14|TRBV4-1
TGCGCCAGCAGCTCGGACAGGGGAACCTACGAGCAGTACTTC
CASSSDRGTYEQYF
>TRBJ1-2|-|TRBD1|14|TRBV27
TGTGCCAGCAAGCTGGGACAGGGGGCGTTTGGCTACACCTTC
CASKLGQGAFGYTF
>TRBJ2-7|-|-|15|TRBV30
TGTGCCTGGACCGAGGGCTACCGATCCCACTACGAGCAGTACTTC
CAWTEGYRSHYEQYF
>TRBJ2-1|few|-|15|TRBV18
TGTGCCAGCTCACCGGAACAGGGTAGTAGCAATGAGCAGTTCTTC
CASSPEQGSSNEQFF
>TRBJ2-7|-|TRBD2|15|TRBV5-1
TGCGCCAGCAGCGGGACCGGGACTAGCCTCTACGAGCAGTACTTC
CASSGTGTSLYEQYF
>TRBJ2-7|-|TRBD1|15|TRBV6-1
TGTGCCAGTGTTTTCGGGACAGGGGGGTCCTACGAGCAGTACTTC
CASVFGTGGSYEQYF
>TRBJ1-2|-|-|17|TRBV7-9
TGTGCCAGCAGCCCCGCGTTTGGGCAGGGAAAAATTAATGGCTACACCTTC
CASSPAFGQGKINGYTF
>TRBJ2-3|-|TRBD2|16|TRBV7-8
TGTGCCAGCAGCTTAGGGTTGCTAGCGGGAGCCGATACGCAGTATTTT
CASSLGLLAGADTQYF
>TRBJ2-1|-|TRBD1|12|TRBV11-2
TGTGCCAGCAGGACAGGGTACAATGAGCAGTTCTTC
CASRTGYNEQFF
>TRBJ2-3|-|-|14|TRBV4-1
TGCGCCAGCAGCGCCCGACAGTTCACAGATACGCAGTATTTT
CASSARQFTDTQYF
>TRBJ2-7|-|-|14|TRBV19
TGTGCCAGTAGTATCAGGGGAAGGTCCTACGAGCAGTACTTC
CASSIRGRSYEQYF
>TRBJ1-3|-|-|13|TRBV6-5
TGTGCCAGCAGTACAGGGTTCGGAAACACCATATATTTT
CASSTGFGNTIYF
>TRBJ2-3|-|-|16|TRBV6-5
TGTGCCAGCAGTTACTGGAGGGGGGGAGGCGCAGATACGCAGTATTTT
CASSYWRGGGADTQYF
>TRBJ1-6|-|TRBD1|14|TRBV7-8
TGTGCCAGCAGTCGGGACAGCTACAATTCACCCCTCCACTTT
CASSRDSYNSPLHF
>TRBJ1-2|-|-|13|TRBV5-6
TGTGCCAGCAGCTTGTGGGGACAATATGGCTACACCTTC
CASSLWGQYGYTF
>TRBJ2-3|-|-|12|TRBV27
TGTGCCAGCAGCCCTAGCACAGATACGCAGTATTTT
CASSPSTDTQYF
>TRBJ1-2|-|-|14|TRBV28
TGTGCCAGCAGCCCGACCAAGGGGGTGTATGGCTACACCTTC
CASSPTKGVYGYTF
>TRBJ1-2|-|-|13|TRBV7-9
TGTGCCAGCAGCCCCCGACGGGACTATGGCTACACCTTC
CASSPRRDYGYTF
>TRBJ2-7|-|TRBD2|15|TRBV4-3
TGCGCCAGCAGCCAAGATCGTAACCTAGCGGGAGAGCAGTACTTC
CASSQDRNLAGEQYF
>TRBJ1-4|-|-|16|TRBV7-8
TGTGCCAGCAGCTTAGGTAACGGCCAAAGAGGGGAAAAACTGTTTTTT
CASSLGNGQRGEKLFF
>TRBJ1-5|few|TRBD1|13|TRBV2
TGTGCCAGCCGGACAGGGACCAATCAGCCCCAGCATTTT
CASRTGTNQPQHF
>TRBJ1-1|-|TRBD1|16|TRBV18
TGTGCCAGCTCACCTACCGGACAGGAGTTAAACACTGAAGCTTTCTTT
CASSPTGQELNTEAFF
>TRBJ1-6|-|-|15|TRBV10-2
TGCGCCAGCACCCCATCGGGACAAAATAATTCACCCCTCCACTTT
CASTPSGQNNSPLHF
>TRBJ2-1|once|-|13|TRBV2
TGTGCCAGCAGCTTAGGGGTAGTTAATGAGCAGTTCTTC
CASSLGVVNEQFF
>TRBJ2-7|-|TRBD2|14|TRBV27
TGTGCCAGCAGTTCGGGACTAGTTAACTACGAGCAGTACTTC
CASSSGLVNYEQYF
>TRBJ1-2|once|-|13|TRBV28
TGTGCCAGCGAATCGAATCGGGTGTATGGCTACACCTTC
CASESNRVYGYTF
>TRBJ1-2|-|-|14|TRBV27
TGTGCCAGCAGTTTATCGTGGCCAGGATATGGCTACACCTTC
CASSLSWPGYGYTF
>TRBJ2-7|-|-|12|TRBV11-2
TGTGCCAGCAGCTTAGCCCTATACGAGCAGTACTTC
CASSLALYEQYF
>TRBJ2-2|-|-|16|TRBV6-6
TGTGCCAGCAGTTACCTAGGTTCTAAACGGGGCGGGGAGCTGTTTTTT
CASSYLGSKRGGELFF
>TRBJ2-3|-|TRBD2|18|TRBV27
TGTGCCAGCGGGGAAGCGGGGGGGCCGTTTTTCGACACAGATACGCAGTATTTT
CASGEAGGPFFDTDTQYF
>TRBJ2-3|-|-|15|TRBV18
TGTGCCAGCTCACCCCCCATCGACAGTACAGATACGCAGTATTTT
CASSPPIDSTDTQYF
>TRBJ2-7|-|TRBD1|17|TRBV5-1
TGCGCCAGCAGCTTACAACCCGGGACAGAAGTTTCCTACGAGCAGTACTTC
CASSLQPGTEVSYEQYF
>TRBJ2-3|-|TRBD1|16|TRBV18
TGTGCCAGCTCACATGGCCAGGGGGCCGGGACAGATACGCAGTATTTT
CASSHGQGAGTDTQYF
>TRBJ1-4|-|TRBD1|14|TRBV6-5
TGTGCCAGCAGCCCGGGACAGTTTAATGAAAAACTGTTTTTT
CASSPGQFNEKLFF
>TRBJ2-1|-|TRBD2|15|TRBV9
TGTGCCAGCAGCGTAGTGAGCGGGAGTTACAATGAGCAGTTCTTC
CASSVVSGSYNEQFF
>TRBJ2-7|-|-|12|TRBV5-1
TGCGCCAGCAGCCCGGGACTTCACGAGCAGTACTTC
CASSPGLHEQYF
>TRBJ1-4|-|TRBD1|15|TRBV6-1
TGTGCCAGCAGCGACCGGGACAGGGGGCGTGAAAAACTGTTTTTT
CASSDRDRGREKLFF
>TRBJ2-2|-|TRBD2|17|TRBV28
TGTGCCAGCAGTTTAGCGCCGCCGCGGGGGGACACCGGGGAGCTGTTTTTT
CASSLAPPRGDTGELFF
>TRBJ2-2|-|-|14|TRBV18
TGTGCCAGCTCACCCAACATGAACACCGGGGAGCTGTTTTTT
CASSPNMNTGELFF
>TRBJ2-7|-|TRBD2|16|TRBV19
TGTGCCAGTAGTAAAGGACTAGCGGGAGATCCCTACGAGCAGTACTTC
CASSKGLAGDPYEQYF
>TRBJ2-3|-|TRBD1|15|TRBV28
TGTGCCAGCAGCAGACAGGGTCTTTTCACATATACGCAGTATTTT
CASSRQGLFTYTQYF
>TRBJ2-7|-|-|14|TRBV28
TGTGCCAGCAGTTACCATTGGGACAAATACGAGCAGTACTTC
CASSYHWDKYEQYF
>TRBJ2-1|-|-|15|TRBV7-3
TGTGCCAGCAGCTCGGGTCTGAGCTCCTACAATGAGCAGTTCTTC
CASSSGLSSYNEQFF
>TRBJ1-2|-|-|14|TRBV19
TGTGCCAGTAGCAAAGACCGACACAACTATGGCTACACCTTC
CASSKDRHNYGYTF
>TRBJ2-7|-|-|12|TRBV27
TGTGCCAGCGGCCACAGGGTATACGAGCAGTACTTC
CASGHRVYEQYF
>TRBJ2-1|-|-|15|TRBV19
TGTGCCAGTAGTATTGATGGGACTGGGAACAATGAGCAGTTCTTC
CASSIDGTGNNEQFF
>TRBJ2-1|-|TRBD2|15|TRBV27
TGTGCCAGCAGTTTAAGGGCGGGGGGCTACAATGAGCAGTTCTTC
CASSLRAGGYNEQFF
>TRBJ1-3|-|TRBD1|17|TRBV28
TGTGCCAGCAGTTTATTATTCTACAGGGGCACTGGAAACACCATATATTTT
CASSLLFYRGTGNTIYF
>TRBJ2-7|-|TRBD1|15|TRBV6-5
TGTGCCAGCACCCAGATCGGGACAGGGGGATCCGAGCAGTACTTC
CASTQIGTGGSEQYF